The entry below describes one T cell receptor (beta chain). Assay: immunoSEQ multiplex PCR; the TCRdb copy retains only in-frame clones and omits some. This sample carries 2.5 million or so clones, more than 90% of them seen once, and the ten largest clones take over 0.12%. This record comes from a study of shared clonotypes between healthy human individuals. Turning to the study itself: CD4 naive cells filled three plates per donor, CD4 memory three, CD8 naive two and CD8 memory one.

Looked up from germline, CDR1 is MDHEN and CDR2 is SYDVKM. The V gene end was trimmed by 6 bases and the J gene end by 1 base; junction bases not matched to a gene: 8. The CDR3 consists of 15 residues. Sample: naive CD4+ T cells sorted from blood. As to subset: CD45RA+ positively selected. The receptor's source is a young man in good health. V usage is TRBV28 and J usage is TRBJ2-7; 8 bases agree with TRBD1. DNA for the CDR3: TGTGCCAGCAGCCAAGGGACAGGACCATCCTACGAGCAGTACTTC. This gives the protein CASSQGTGPSYEQYF.